This T cell receptor (beta chain) was captured in a study of Graves' ophthalmopathy and Graves' hyperthyroidism. General study results and limits: Blood also held most thyroid clonotypes expanded above 0.001 frequency. Separation of ophthalmopathy from stable hyperthyroidism was achieved by a 13-signature model, at approximately 87% sensitivity and roughly 80% specificity. The model predicted ophthalmopathy progression with more than 70% sensitivity and less than 80% specificity.

Of note for this clonotype: Its antigen is not identified.

Germline CDR1 reads SNHLY; CDR2 reads FYNNEI. The ends were cut back, 1 base at V and 6 bases at J, with 5 bases in the middle. This CDR3 is built from 12 residues. Amplified material comprised TCR beta CDR3 regions derived from RNA transcripts. After a first-round RT-PCR with HTBI primers, a second-round multiplex PCR was run. TCRdb recomputed calls from the multiplex PCR reads with MiXCR, one row per CDR3 protein. The table has about 700,000 distinct CDR3 sequences, roughly two fifths seen once. The sample was peripheral blood. The V and J genes are TRBV2 and TRBJ2-3; D gene unclear. The source is an adult man with Graves' ophthalmopathy. The CDR3 protein is CASSEDMDTQYF. The CDR3 DNA sequence: TGTGCCAGCAGTGAAGATATGGATACGCAGTATTTT.